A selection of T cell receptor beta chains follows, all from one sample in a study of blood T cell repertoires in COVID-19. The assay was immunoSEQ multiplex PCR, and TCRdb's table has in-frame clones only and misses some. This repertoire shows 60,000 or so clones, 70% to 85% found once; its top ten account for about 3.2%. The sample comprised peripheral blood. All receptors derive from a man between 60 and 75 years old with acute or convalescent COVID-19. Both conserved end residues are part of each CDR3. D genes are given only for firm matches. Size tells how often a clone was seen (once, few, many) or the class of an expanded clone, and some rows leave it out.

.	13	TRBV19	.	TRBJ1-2	TGTGCCAGTAGGTCTATTCAGGGTGACGGCTACACCTTC	CASRSIQGDGYTF
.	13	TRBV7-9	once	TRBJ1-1	TGTGCCAGCAGCTCCCGGACAGAGCTACAAGCTTTCTTT	CASSSRTELQAFF
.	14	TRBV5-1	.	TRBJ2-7	TGCGCCAGCGGCCGTGAGGTACCGGACTACGAGCAGTACTTC	CASGREVPDYEQYF
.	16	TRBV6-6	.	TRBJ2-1	TGTGCCAGCAGTTACGGGGGCCGGGGGGCGGTGGATGAGCAGTTCTTC	CASSYGGRGAVDEQFF
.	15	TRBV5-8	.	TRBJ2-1	TGTGCCAGCAAGGTGAGGTGGTCCTCCTACAATGAGCAGTTCTTC	CASKVRWSSYNEQFF
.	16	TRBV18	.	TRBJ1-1	TGTGCCAGCTCACCTTCAAATCAGGCCATGAACACTGAAGCTTTCTTT	CASSPSNQAMNTEAFF
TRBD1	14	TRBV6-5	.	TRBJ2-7	TGTGCCAGCAGTTACTGGGGACAGACCGACGAGCAGTACTTC	CASSYWGQTDEQYF
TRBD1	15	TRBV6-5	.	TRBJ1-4	TGTGCCAGCAGACGACTCGGGACAGGGGATGAAAAACTGTTTTTT	CASRRLGTGDEKLFF
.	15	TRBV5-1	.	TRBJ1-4	TGCGCCAGCGGTTTACAGGGAACAACTAATGAAAAACTGTTTTTT	CASGLQGTTNEKLFF
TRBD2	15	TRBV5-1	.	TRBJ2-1	TGCGCCAGCAGCTTGGCCGGGACTAGGTACAATGAGCAGTTCTTC	CASSLAGTRYNEQFF
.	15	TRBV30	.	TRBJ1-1	TGTGCCTGGAGTAACCTACTTCGGGGATCCACTGAAGCTTTCTTT	CAWSNLLRGSTEAFF
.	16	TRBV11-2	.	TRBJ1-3	TGTGCCAGCAGCCTGATGCAGGGCCTGTCTGGAAACACCATATATTTT	CASSLMQGLSGNTIYF
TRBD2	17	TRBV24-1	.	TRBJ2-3	TGTGCCACCAGTGACCCCGGGGAGCGGGGGGACACAGATACGCAGTATTTT	CATSDPGERGDTDTQYF
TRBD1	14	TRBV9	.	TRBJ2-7	TGTGCCAGCAGCTCCACGGGACAGGATGGCGAGCAGTACTTC	CASSSTGQDGEQYF
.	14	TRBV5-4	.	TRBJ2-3	TGTGCCAGCAGCTTGGGGGGCCACTCAGATACGCAGTATTTT	CASSLGGHSDTQYF
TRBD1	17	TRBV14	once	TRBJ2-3	TGTGCCAGCAGCCAAGATGGCTACGGACAGGGGACAGATACGCAGTATTTT	CASSQDGYGQGTDTQYF
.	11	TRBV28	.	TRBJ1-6	TGTGCCAGCACCATGAATTCACCCCTCCACTTT	CASTMNSPLHF
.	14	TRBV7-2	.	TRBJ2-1	TGTGCCAGCAGCGTTAACCCGTGGGAGGATGAGCAGTTCTTC	CASSVNPWEDEQFF
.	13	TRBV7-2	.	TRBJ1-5	TGTGCCAGCAGCTTGGGCTTTCAAAAGCCCCAGCATTTT	CASSLGFQKPQHF
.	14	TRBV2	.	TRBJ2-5	TGTGCCAGCAGCGAACGACAGTCCCAAGAGACCCAGTACTTC	CASSERQSQETQYF
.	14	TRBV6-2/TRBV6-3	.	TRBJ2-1	TGTGCCAGCAGTCCCATTTCCTCCTACAATGAGCAGTTCTTC	CASSPISSYNEQFF
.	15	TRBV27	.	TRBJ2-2	TGTGCCAGCAGTTTATCGTTCGGTAACACCGGGGAGCTGTTTTTT	CASSLSFGNTGELFF
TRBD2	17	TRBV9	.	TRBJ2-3	TGTGCCAGCAGCCCTAGCGGGGGGGCCGAAGGACAAGATACGCAGTATTTT	CASSPSGGAEGQDTQYF
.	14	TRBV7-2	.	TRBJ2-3	TGTGCCAGCAGCTTGCGCGGGCCTACAGATACGCAGTATTTT	CASSLRGPTDTQYF
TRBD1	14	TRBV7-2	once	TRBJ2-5	TGTGCCAGCAGCTCGACAGGGGGCGAGGAGACCCAGTACTTC	CASSSTGGEETQYF
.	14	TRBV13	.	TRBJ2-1	TGTGCCAGCAGCTTACCTGGAGTCGCCGCGGTGCAGTTCTTC	CASSLPGVAAVQFF
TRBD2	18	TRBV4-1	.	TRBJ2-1	TGCGCCAGCAGCCAACCTACCCGGCTAGCGGGGGACAACAATGAGCAGTTCTTC	CASSQPTRLAGDNNEQFF
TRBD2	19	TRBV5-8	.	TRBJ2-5	TGTGCCAGCAGCACCCTACCTCGACTAGCGCAGTATTGGGAAGAGACCCAGTACTTC	CASSTLPRLAQYWEETQYF
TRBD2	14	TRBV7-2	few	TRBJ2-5	TGTGCCAGCAGCTTTACCGGGGGGCAAGAGACCCAGTACTTC	CASSFTGGQETQYF
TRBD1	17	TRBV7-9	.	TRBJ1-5	TGTGCCAGCAGCTCCGGGCAGGGGGAAAGTAGCAATCAGCCCCAGCATTTT	CASSSGQGESSNQPQHF